Presented here are 10 T cell receptor beta chains from one specimen sequenced in a study of T cell responses to AZD1222 COVID-19 vaccine. Sequencing used immunoSEQ multiplex PCR; TCRdb keeps in-frame clones, though not all of them. The table records 65,000 to 70,000 clones, approximately 85% of them present only once. This specimen was peripheral blood, taken on day 0 of AZD1222 vaccination. These TCRs come from an adult in good health.

This chain uses TRBV11-2 with TRBJ2-7; 7 bases line up with TRBD1. The V gene's germline CDR1 is SGHAT and CDR2 FQNNGV. This CDR3 spans 14 amino acids. J gave up 3 bases and V 1 base, and 3 bases lay outside the gene matches. The CDR3 DNA follows: TGTGCCAGCAGCTTAGGGACAGGATTCTACGAGCAGTACTTC. Residues: CASSLGTGFYEQYF.

The rearrangement links TRBV2 to TRBJ1-2; TRBD1 matches at 9 bases. V lost 6 bases to trimming and J lost 5 bases; unmatched junction nucleotides: 1. Germline CDR1 is SNHLY and CDR2 is FYNNEI. This CDR3 contains 12 residues. The CDR3 loop is CASRDRGYGYTF. The CDR3 DNA is TGTGCCAGCAGGGACAGGGGTTATGGCTACACCTTC.

This chain links TRBV7-9 with TRBJ1-1; D remains ambiguous. In germline, CDR1 is SEHNR, CDR2 FQNEAQ (reference sequence). The CDR3 runs to 15 residues. Trimming removed 5 bases from V and 0 bases from J, with 13 bases in between. The CDR3 sequence: CASSLSAGVNTEAFF. The CDR3 nucleotides read TGTGCCAGCAGCCTCTCAGCCGGGGTGAACACTGAAGCTTTCTTT.

This chain links TRBV3-1 (or the pseudogene TRBV3-2) with TRBJ1-5; possible D gene TRBD1, 5 bases. Germline CDR1 is LGHDT and CDR2 is YNNKEL (reference sequence). The V gene lost 0 bases and the J gene lost 7 bases, with 13 bases spanning the gap. The CDR3 is 15 residues long. CDR3 sequence: CASSQDPQGDQPQHF. In nucleotides, the CDR3 is TGTGCCAGCAGCCAAGACCCCCAGGGAGACCAGCCCCAGCATTTT.

This CDR3 reads CATTTTGWDEKLFF. Written as DNA, the CDR3 is TGTGCCACCACCACGACAGGGTGGGATGAAAAACTGTTTTTT. The chain recombines TRBV15 with TRBJ1-4; 7 positions match TRBD1. This CDR3 region has 14 residues. The V gene's germline CDR1 is LNHNV and CDR2 YYDKDF (reference sequence). With V trimmed by 7 bases and J by 6 bases, 8 bases remained unmatched. The variable domain in full, completed from reference TRBV15 and TRBJ1-4, reads DAMVIQNPRYQVTQFGKPVTLSCSQTLNHNVMYWYQQKSSQAPKLLFHYYDKDFNNEADTPDNFQSRRPNTSFCFLDIRSPGLGDTAMYLCATTTTGWDEKLFFGSGTQLSVL.

This chain connects TRBV5-1 to TRBJ2-5, with 9 bases aligning to TRBD2. The CDR3 totals 16 residues. Germline V gives CDR1 SGHRS, CDR2 YFSETQ. With V trimmed by 0 bases and J by 1 base, 4 bases remained unmatched. The CDR3 here is CASSLATSGFQETQYF. CDR3 DNA sequence: TGCGCCAGCAGCTTGGCGACTAGCGGTTTCCAAGAGACCCAGTACTTC.

This chain joins TRBV19 and TRBJ2-7, with 14 nucleotides matching TRBD2. The trim removed 6 bases at V and 3 bases at J, leaving 1 base unmatched. The germline CDR1 and CDR2 sequences are LNHDA and SQIVND (reference sequence). This CDR3 is 14 amino acids long. This CDR3 is CASSGLAGGYEQYF. Here the CDR3 DNA reads TGTGCCAGTAGCGGACTAGCGGGGGGCTACGAGCAGTACTTC.

The chain combines TRBV30 with TRBJ1-2; D possibly corresponds to TRBD1 (5 bases). The germline CDR1 and CDR2 sequences are GTSNPN and SVGIG (reference sequence). With 7 bases removed from V and 4 bases from J, the gap between germline ends came to 16 bases. The CDR3 extends over 13 amino acids. The CDR3 DNA is TGTGCCTCCCCACGACAGTCCTCCTATGGCTACACCTTC. This gives the protein CASPRQSSYGYTF.

This chain uses TRBV28 with TRBJ2-1; tentatively, D is TRBD2 (7 bases). Trimming removed 11 bases at V and 6 bases at J, with 14 bases between. The CDR3 length is 12 residues. Germline loops: CDR1 MDHEN, CDR2 SYDVKM. In DNA form, the CDR3 reads TGTGCCGGGGGGGGCCGGCTCAATGAGCAGTTCTTC. Protein sequence: CAGGGRLNEQFF.

Many counts were recorded for this clone. The rearrangement links TRBV25-1 to TRBJ2-2; D not resolved. The CDR3 covers 15 residues. Germline V gene lookup returns CDR1 MGHDK and CDR2 SYGVNS. V dropped 2 bases and J dropped 0 bases, with 7 bases sitting between them. The CDR3 spells CASSEAGANTGELFF. CDR3 bases: TGTGCCAGCAGTGAAGCAGGCGCGAACACCGGGGAGCTGTTTTTT.